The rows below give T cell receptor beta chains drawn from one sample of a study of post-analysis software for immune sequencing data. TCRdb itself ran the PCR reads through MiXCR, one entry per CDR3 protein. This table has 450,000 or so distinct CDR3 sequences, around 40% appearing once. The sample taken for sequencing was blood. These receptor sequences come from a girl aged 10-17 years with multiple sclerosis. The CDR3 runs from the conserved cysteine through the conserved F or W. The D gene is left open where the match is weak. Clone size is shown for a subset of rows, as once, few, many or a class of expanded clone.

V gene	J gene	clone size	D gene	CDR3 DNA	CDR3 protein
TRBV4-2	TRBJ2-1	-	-	TGTGCCAGCAGCCAAGCCACCCTGACGGGGAGAGGTAACAATGAGCAGTTCTTC	CASSQATLTGRGNNEQFF
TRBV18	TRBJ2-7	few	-	TGTGCCAGCTCACCCGACAGTTCCGAGCAGTACTTC	CASSPDSSEQYF
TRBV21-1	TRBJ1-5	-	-	TGTGCCAGCAGCAAAGCGATAACCCCCGGACCCCGCTGGGTCAATCAGCCCCAGCATTTT	CASSKAITPGPRWVNQPQHF
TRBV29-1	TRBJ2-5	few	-	TGCAGCGTTCTGGGGGACCAAGAGACCCAGTACTTC	CSVLGDQETQYF
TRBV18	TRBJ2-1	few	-	TGTGCCAGCTCACCACCTATAAGTGAGCAGTTCTTC	CASSPPISEQFF
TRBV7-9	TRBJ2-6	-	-	TGTGCCAGCAGCGAACAAGGCTCAGCCTTTGAGGGGGCCAACGTCCTGACTTTC	CASSEQGSAFEGANVLTF
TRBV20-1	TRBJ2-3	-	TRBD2	TGCAGTGCTAGGTCCATAGCGGGTTGGGGCACAGATACGCAGTATTTT	CSARSIAGWGTDTQYF
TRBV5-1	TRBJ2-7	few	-	TGCGCCAGCAGAGGGTACACTACGAACTACGAGCAGTACTTC	CASRGYTTNYEQYF
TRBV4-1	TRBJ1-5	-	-	TGCGCCAGCAGCCAAAGGCTTAGCGGGACGGGACCCAATCAGCCCCAGCATTTT	CASSQRLSGTGPNQPQHF
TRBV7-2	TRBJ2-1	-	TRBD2	TGTGCCAGCAGCTTAGGGACTAGCGGGAACGGCTACAATGAGCAGTTCTTC	CASSLGTSGNGYNEQFF
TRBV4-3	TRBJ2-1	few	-	TGCGCCAGCAGCCCCGGGAGTAGGTCCTACAATGAGCAGTTCTTC	CASSPGSRSYNEQFF
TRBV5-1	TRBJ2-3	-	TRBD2	TGCGCCAGCAGCTTCGGAGGACTAGCGGGAGGAACAGATATGCAGTATTTT	CASSFGGLAGGTDMQYF
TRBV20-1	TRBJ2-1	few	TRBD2	TGCAGTGCTAGGACTAGCGGGAGGGTGTTCCCTGGGAGGGATGAGCAGTTCTTC	CSARTSGRVFPGRDEQFF
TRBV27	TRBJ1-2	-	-	TGTGCCAGCGGGTACTCGACAGTATATACTTATGGCTACACCTTC	CASGYSTVYTYGYTF
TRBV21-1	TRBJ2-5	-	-	TGTGCCAGCTGCTACAAACCCTGGGGGGAGACCCAGTACTTC	CASCYKPWGETQYF
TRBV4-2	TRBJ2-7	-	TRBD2	TGTGCCAGCAGCCAAGAACAGCGGGAGGGAGAGCAGTACTTC	CASSQEQREGEQYF
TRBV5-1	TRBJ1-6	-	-	TGCGCCAGCAGCTTCAGGGTTAATTCACCCCTCCACTTT	CASSFRVNSPLHF
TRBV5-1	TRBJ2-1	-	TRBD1	TGCGCCAGCAGCTTGGTCTCAGATTACAGGGGACACAATGAGCAGTTCTTC	CASSLVSDYRGHNEQFF
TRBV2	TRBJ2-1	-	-	TGTGCCAGCAGTGGTATGACTATGCGGGAGCAGTTCTTC	CASSGMTMREQFF
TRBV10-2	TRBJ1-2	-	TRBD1	TGCGCCACCCAGCCCCCGGGACAGGCACCAAACTATGGCTACACCTTC	CATQPPGQAPNYGYTF
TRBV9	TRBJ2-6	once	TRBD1	TGTGCCAGCAGCGTAGGGGACAGATACAACGTCCTGACTTTC	CASSVGDRYNVLTF
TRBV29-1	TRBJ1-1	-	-	TGCAGCGCTGTCCGATTCGGGTCTTACACTGAAGCTTTCTTT	CSAVRFGSYTEAFF
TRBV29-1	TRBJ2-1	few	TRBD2	TGCAGCGTTGAAGATCAAGGACTAGGCACCTACAATGAGCAGTTCTTC	CSVEDQGLGTYNEQFF
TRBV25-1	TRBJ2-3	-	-	TGTGCCAGCGAGAAAGACGGGAGTAGGACAGATACGCAGTATTTT	CASEKDGSRTDTQYF
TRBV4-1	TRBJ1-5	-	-	TGCGCCAGCAGCCCCATAGTGGCCAGGGGTGGACAGCCCCAGCATTTT	CASSPIVARGGQPQHF
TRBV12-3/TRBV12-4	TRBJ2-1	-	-	TGTGCCAGCAGACCCACACCCCTCGGGGAGCAGTTCTTC	CASRPTPLGEQFF
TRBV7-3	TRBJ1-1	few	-	TGTGCCAGCAGCTTATCCCGTGAGGCTGAAGCTTTCTTT	CASSLSREAEAFF
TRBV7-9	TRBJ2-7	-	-	TGTGCCAGCAGCTTAGACGGAGTCCACGAGCAGTACTTC	CASSLDGVHEQYF
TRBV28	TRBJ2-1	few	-	TGTGCCAGCTATGATTCCGGGATCCGGGAGTTCTTC	CASYDSGIREFF
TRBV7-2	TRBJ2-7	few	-	TGTGCCAGCAGCTTATATCCGGGAAGCTACGAGCAGTACTTC	CASSLYPGSYEQYF
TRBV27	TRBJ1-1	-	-	TGTGCCAGCACCGTAAGGACACAACGAGGAAACACTGAAGCTTTCTTT	CASTVRTQRGNTEAFF
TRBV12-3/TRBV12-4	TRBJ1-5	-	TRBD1	TGTGCCAGCAGTGGCGGGACAGGCCATAGCAATCAGCCCCAGCATTTT	CASSGGTGHSNQPQHF
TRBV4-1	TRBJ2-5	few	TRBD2	TGCGCCAGCAGCCAGGCCTTAGCGGGAGGGGAACAAGAGACCCAGTACTTC	CASSQALAGGEQETQYF